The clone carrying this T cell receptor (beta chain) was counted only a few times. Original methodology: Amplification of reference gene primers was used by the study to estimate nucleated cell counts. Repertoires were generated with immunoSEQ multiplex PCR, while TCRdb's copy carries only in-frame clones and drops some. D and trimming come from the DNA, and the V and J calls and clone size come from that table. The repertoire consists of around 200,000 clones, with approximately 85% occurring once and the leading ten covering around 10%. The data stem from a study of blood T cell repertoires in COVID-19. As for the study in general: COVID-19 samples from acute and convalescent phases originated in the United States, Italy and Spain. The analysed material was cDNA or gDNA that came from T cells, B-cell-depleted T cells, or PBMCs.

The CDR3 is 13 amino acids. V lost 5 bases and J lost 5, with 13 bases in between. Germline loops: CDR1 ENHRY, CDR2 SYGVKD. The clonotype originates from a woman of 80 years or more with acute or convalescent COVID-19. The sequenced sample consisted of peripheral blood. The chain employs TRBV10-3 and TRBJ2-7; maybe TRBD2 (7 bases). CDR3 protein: CAISTIGGDEQYF. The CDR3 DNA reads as TGTGCCATCAGTACTATAGGGGGGGACGAGCAGTACTTC.